This TCR beta chain was obtained from a study of T-cell reconstitution after alpha-beta-depleted transplantation in children. Preparation of the TCRbeta library was carried out with unique molecular identifiers. TCRdb redid the calling of the PCR reads with MiXCR, one entry per CDR3 protein. The sample holds 65,000 to 75,000 distinct CDR3 sequences; roughly 4.5% are singletons and the top ten take approximately 19%. The CDR3 extends over 15 amino acids. V was pared by 3 bases and J by 1 base, with 5 bases of the junction left unmatched. In germline, CDR1 is SEHNR, CDR2 FQNEAQ (reference sequence). The sequencing here drew on PBMCs, mostly from graft donor cells, taken 180 days after TCRalphabeta/CD19-depleted stem cell transplant. This chain joins TRBV7-9 and TRBJ2-5, with 7 bases matching TRBD1. The sequence came from a boy under two years old who had a stem cell transplant for acute myeloid leukemia, so the T cells may come from the graft donor. CDR3 amino acids: CASSFQGQPQETQYF. In nucleotides, the CDR3 is TGTGCCAGCAGCTTCCAGGGACAGCCCCAAGAGACCCAGTACTTC.